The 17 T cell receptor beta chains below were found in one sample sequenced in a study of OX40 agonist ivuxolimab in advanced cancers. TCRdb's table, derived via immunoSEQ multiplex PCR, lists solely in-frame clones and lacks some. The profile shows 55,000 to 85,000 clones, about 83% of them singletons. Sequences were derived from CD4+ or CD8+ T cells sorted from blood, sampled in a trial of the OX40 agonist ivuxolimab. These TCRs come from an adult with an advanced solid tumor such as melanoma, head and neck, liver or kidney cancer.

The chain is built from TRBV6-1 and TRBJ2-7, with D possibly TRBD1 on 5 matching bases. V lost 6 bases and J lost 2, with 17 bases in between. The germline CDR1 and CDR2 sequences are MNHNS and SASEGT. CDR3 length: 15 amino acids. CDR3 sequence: CASRPAQGYTYEQYF. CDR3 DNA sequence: TGTGCCAGCAGACCGGCCCAGGGTTACACCTACGAGCAGTACTTC.

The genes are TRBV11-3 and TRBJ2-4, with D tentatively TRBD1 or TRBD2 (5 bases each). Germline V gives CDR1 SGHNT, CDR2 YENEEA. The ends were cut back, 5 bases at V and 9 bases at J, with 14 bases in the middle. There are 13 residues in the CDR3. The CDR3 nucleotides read TGTGCCAGCAGCCTGGGGGTAGAAGGCATTCAGTACTTC. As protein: CASSLGVEGIQYF.

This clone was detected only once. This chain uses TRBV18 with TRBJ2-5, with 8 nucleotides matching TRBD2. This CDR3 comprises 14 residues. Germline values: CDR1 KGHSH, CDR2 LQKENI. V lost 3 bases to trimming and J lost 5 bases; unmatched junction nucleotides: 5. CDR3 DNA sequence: TGTGCCAGCTCACCTCCAGGCGGGGGGGAGACCCAGTACTTC. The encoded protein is CASSPPGGGETQYF.

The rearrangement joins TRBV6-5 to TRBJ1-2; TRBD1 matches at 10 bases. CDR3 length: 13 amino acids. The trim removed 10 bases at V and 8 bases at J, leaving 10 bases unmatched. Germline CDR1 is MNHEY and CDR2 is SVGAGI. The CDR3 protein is CATQRQGALGYTF. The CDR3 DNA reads TGTGCCACCCAGAGACAGGGGGCCTTGGGCTACACCTTC.

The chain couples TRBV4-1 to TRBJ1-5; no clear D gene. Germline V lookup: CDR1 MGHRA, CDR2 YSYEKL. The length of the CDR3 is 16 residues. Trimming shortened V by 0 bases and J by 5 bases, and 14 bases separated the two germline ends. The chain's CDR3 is CASSQDLIGPYQPQHF. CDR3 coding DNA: TGCGCCAGCAGCCAAGATCTAATCGGGCCTTATCAGCCCCAGCATTTT.

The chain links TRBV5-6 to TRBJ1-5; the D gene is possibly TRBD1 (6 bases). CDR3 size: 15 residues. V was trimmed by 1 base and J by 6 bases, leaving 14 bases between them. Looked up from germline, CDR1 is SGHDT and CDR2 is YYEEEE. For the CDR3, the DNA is TGTGCCAGCAGCTTGAGAGTGGGGGCGGGTCAGCCCCAGCATTTT. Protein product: CASSLRVGAGQPQHF.

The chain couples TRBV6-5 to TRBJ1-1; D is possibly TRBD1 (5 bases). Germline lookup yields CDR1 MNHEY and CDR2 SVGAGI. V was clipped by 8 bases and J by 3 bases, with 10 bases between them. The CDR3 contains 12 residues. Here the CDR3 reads CASGWDDTEAFF. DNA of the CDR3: TGTGCCAGCGGCTGGGACGACACTGAAGCTTTCTTT.

CDR3 sequence reads: CASRRLLGSNQPQHF. The CDR3 DNA follows: TGTGCCAGCAGACGACTCCTTGGGAGCAATCAGCCCCAGCATTTT. The chain couples TRBV6-6 to TRBJ1-5; D remains unclear. Germline CDR1 reads MNHNY; CDR2 reads SVGAGI (reference sequence). This CDR3 has 15 residues. V was clipped by 6 bases and J by 1 base, with 13 bases between them.

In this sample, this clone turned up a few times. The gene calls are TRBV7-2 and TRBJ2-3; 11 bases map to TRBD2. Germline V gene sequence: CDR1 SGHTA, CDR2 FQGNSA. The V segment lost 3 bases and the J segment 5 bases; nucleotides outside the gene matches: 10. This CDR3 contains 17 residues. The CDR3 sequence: CASSFLSSGGRGDTQYF. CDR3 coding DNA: TGTGCCAGCAGCTTCCTGTCTAGCGGGGGGCGTGGAGATACGCAGTATTTT.

The CDR3 here is CASSLGLLAGRTDTQYF. DNA of the CDR3: TGTGCCAGCAGCTTAGGATTGCTAGCGGGGCGCACAGATACGCAGTATTTT. The chain joins TRBV7-6 to TRBJ2-3, with 9 bases lining up with TRBD2. CDR1 is SGHVS, CDR2 FNYEAQ, per germline. V trimming: 1 base; J trimming: 1 base; junction bases outside the gene matches: 6. The CDR3 has 17 residues. Complete variable domain (other parts from reference TRBV7-6 and TRBJ2-3): GAGVSQSPRYKVTKRGQDVALRCDPISGHVSLYWYRQALGQGPEFLTYFNYEAQQDKSGLPNDRFSAERPEGSISTLTIQRTEQRDSAMYRCASSLGLLAGRTDTQYFGPGTRLTVL.

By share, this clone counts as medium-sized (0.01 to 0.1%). The CDR3 spells CASSDSMGGPDTQYF. For the CDR3, the DNA is TGTGCCAGCAGTGACTCGATGGGGGGGCCAGATACGCAGTATTTT. The J gene is TRBJ2-3, the V gene TRBV6-4, with D possibly matching TRBD2 (7 bases). CDR1 is MRHNA and CDR2 is SNTAGT in the germline V gene. The CDR3 is 15 residues long. The ends were cut back, 0 bases at V and 4 bases at J, with 11 bases in the middle.

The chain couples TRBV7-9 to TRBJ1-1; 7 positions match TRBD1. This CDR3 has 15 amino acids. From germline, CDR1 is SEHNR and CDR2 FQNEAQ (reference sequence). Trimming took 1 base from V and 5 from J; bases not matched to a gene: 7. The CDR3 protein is CASSLEGGRNTEAFF. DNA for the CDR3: TGTGCCAGCAGCTTAGAAGGGGGCAGAAATACTGAAGCTTTCTTT.

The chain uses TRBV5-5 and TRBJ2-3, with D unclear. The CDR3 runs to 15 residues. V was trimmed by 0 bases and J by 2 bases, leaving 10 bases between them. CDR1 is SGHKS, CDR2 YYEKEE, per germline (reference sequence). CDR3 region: CASSLALLNTDTQYF. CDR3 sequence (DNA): TGTGCCAGCAGCTTGGCACTGTTAAACACAGATACGCAGTATTTT.

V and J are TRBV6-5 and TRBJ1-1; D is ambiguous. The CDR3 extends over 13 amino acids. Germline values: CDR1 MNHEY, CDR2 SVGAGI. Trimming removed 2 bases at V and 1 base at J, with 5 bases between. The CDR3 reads CASSYRRNTEAFF. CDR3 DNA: TGTGCCAGCAGTTACAGGAGGAACACTGAAGCTTTCTTT.

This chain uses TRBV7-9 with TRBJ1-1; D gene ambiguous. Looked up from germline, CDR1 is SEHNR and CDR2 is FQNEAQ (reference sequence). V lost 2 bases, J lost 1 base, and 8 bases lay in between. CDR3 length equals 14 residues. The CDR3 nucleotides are TGTGCCAGCAGCTTAAATTACGGGAACACTGAAGCTTTCTTT. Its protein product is CASSLNYGNTEAFF. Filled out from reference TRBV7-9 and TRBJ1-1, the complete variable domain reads DTGVSQNPRHKITKRGQNVTFRCDPISEHNRLYWYRQTLGQGPEFLTYFQNEAQLEKSRLLSDRFSAERPKGSFSTLEIQRTEQGDSAMYLCASSLNYGNTEAFFGQGTRLTVV.

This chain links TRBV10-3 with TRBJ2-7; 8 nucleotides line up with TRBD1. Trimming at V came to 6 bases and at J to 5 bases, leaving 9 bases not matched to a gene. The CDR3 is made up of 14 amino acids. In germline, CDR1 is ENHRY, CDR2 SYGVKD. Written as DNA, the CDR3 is TGTGCCATCAGGGGCACAGGGGGAGGCGACGAGCAGTACTTC. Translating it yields CAIRGTGGGDEQYF.

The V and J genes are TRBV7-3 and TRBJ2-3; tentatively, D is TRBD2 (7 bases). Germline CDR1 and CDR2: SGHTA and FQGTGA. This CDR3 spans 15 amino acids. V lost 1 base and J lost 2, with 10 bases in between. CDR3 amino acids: CASSLNAGATDTQYF. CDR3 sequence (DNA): TGTGCCAGCAGCTTAAACGCGGGGGCCACAGATACGCAGTATTTT. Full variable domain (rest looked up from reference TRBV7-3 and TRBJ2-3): GAGVSQTPSNKVTEKGKYVELRCDPISGHTALYWYRQSLGQGPEFLIYFQGTGAADDSGLPNDRFFAVRPEGSVSTLKIQRTERGDSAVYLCASSLNAGATDTQYFGPGTRLTVL.